Shown below are 28 T cell receptor beta chains from a single sample sequenced in a study of T-cell reconstitution after alpha-beta-depleted transplantation in children. A library of TCRbeta sequences, prepared with unique molecular identifiers, was generated. A single record per CDR3 protein comes from TCRdb applying MiXCR to the PCR reads. The repertoire holds approximately 350,000 distinct CDR3 sequences, with roughly 17% as singletons. The sequencing here drew on PBMCs, mostly from graft donor cells, taken 360 days after TCRalphabeta/CD19-depleted stem cell transplant. These receptors originate from a male patient aged 2-15 years who had a stem cell transplant for acute lymphoblastic leukemia, so the T cells may come from the graft donor.

V is TRBV20-1 and J is TRBJ2-5; TRBD2 matches at 11 bases. After removal of 0 bases from V and 3 bases from J, the junction contained 6 bases not matched to a gene. The CDR3 totals 16 residues. Germline loops: CDR1 DFQATT, CDR2 SNEGSKA (reference sequence). The CDR3 DNA reads TGCAGTGCTAGAGAGGCTCTACTAGCGGGAGAAGAGACCCAGTACTTC. Protein sequence: CSAREALLAGEETQYF.

CDR3 in DNA: TGTGCCAGCAGTCCACCGAGAACGGGAGTAACCGGGGAGCTGTTTTTT. Its protein product is CASSPPRTGVTGELFF. The V and J genes are TRBV12-3 or TRBV12-4 and TRBJ2-2, with a possible D match to TRBD2 (6 bases). The length of the CDR3 is 16 residues. Trimming shortened V by 5 bases and J by 5 bases, and 18 bases separated the two germline ends.

The V and J genes are TRBV20-1 and TRBJ1-2, with D possibly TRBD1 on 5 matching bases. Germline V gives CDR1 DFQATT, CDR2 SNEGSKA (reference sequence). Trimming took 6 bases from V and 8 from J, leaving 16 bases between them. The CDR3 consists of 12 residues. The CDR3, as DNA: TGCAGTGCGCAGACAGCGTTAGGGGGCTACACCTTC. Protein: CSAQTALGGYTF.

This clonotype appeared many times. The chain combines TRBV20-1 with TRBJ2-1; possible D gene TRBD2, 6 bases. In germline, CDR1 is DFQATT, CDR2 SNEGSKA (reference sequence). The V end lost 6 bases, the J end lost 8 bases, and 14 bases lay between the germline ends. The CDR3 totals 12 residues. Written as DNA, the CDR3 is TGCAGTGCGGAGGGAACGGGGGATGAGCAGTTCTTC. It specifies CSAEGTGDEQFF.

J is TRBJ1-1 and V is TRBV19; D uncertain. The CDR3 runs 14 residues. Trimming removed 5 bases from V and 1 base from J, with 11 bases in between. The germline V gene has CDR1 LNHDA and CDR2 SQIVND (reference sequence). DNA for the CDR3: TGTGCCAGTAGTGTCGGACGGACGAACACTGAAGCTTTCTTT. Translation gives CASSVGRTNTEAFF.

The chain has TRBV7-2 and TRBJ2-3; no definite D call. The length of the CDR3 is 14 residues. With 3 bases removed from V and 4 bases from J, the gap between germline ends came to 11 bases. The V gene's germline CDR1 is SGHTA and CDR2 FQGNSA. The CDR3 is CASSFQARADTQYF. The DNA for the CDR3 is TGTGCCAGCAGCTTTCAAGCTCGCGCAGATACGCAGTATTTT.

The chain couples TRBV12-3 or TRBV12-4 to TRBJ1-6; D possibly corresponds to TRBD1 (5 bases). This CDR3 is 15 amino acids long. V lost 1 base to trimming and J lost 10 bases, with 14 bases between them. This CDR3 is CASSLGGRGTSPLHF. CDR3 DNA: TGTGCCAGCAGTTTAGGCGGTCGGGGGACCTCACCCCTCCACTTT.

V is TRBV4-1 and J is TRBJ2-7, with 11 bases matching TRBD2. Germline V gene data show CDR1 as MGHRA and CDR2 as YSYEKL. V trimming: 1 base; J trimming: 2 bases; junction bases outside the gene matches: 4. This CDR3 contains 16 residues. The CDR3 DNA follows: TGCGCCAGCAGCCAAGTTGGGGGACTAGCGGCCTACGAGCAGTACTTC. Amino acids: CASSQVGGLAAYEQYF.

This clonotype was observed many times. V gene TRBV4-3 combines with J gene TRBJ2-3; D call uncertain. Trimming stripped 1 base from V and 6 bases from J, with 5 bases between. The CDR3 length is 12 residues. Germline V gene lookup returns CDR1 LGHNA and CDR2 YSLEER. DNA for the CDR3: TGCGCCAGCAGCCAAGGGGCTGATACGCAGTATTTT. It is translated as CASSQGADTQYF.

The V call is TRBV11-2, the J call TRBJ2-5, with D possibly matching TRBD2 (5 bases). This CDR3 is built from 15 residues. Germline values: CDR1 SGHAT, CDR2 FQNNGV. The germline V and J ends were trimmed by 6 bases and 5 bases, with 19 bases remaining between them. CDR3 residues: CASSQLGLRAETQYF. The CDR3 nucleotides are TGTGCCAGCAGTCAACTCGGACTCCGGGCGGAGACCCAGTACTTC.

This clonotype was seen at least ten times. The chain combines TRBV4-2 with TRBJ2-1; D is undetermined. This CDR3 is built from 16 residues. The germline V and J ends were trimmed by 5 bases and 0 bases, with 14 bases remaining between them. The germline V gene encodes CDR1 LGHNA and CDR2 YNFKEQ. CDR3 sequence reads: CASSKSSVDSYNEQFF. In nucleotides, the CDR3 is TGTGCCAGCAGCAAGTCGAGCGTAGACTCCTACAATGAGCAGTTCTTC.

This clonotype was detected a few times. The genes are TRBV5-1 and TRBJ2-3; the D is unclear. In germline, CDR1 is SGHRS, CDR2 YFSETQ. The CDR3 totals 17 residues. The V gene lost 0 bases and the J gene lost 5 bases, with 19 bases spanning the gap. Written as DNA, the CDR3 is TGCGCCAGCAGCTTGGTGTCCTGGGGATCCGGTTTAGATACGCAGTATTTT. This gives the protein CASSLVSWGSGLDTQYF.

The rearrangement joins TRBV29-1 to TRBJ1-2; D is uncertain. Between the trimmed V and J ends, which lost 7 bases and 7 bases, there was a span of 22 bases. CDR3 length: 14 amino acids. The germline V gene encodes CDR1 SQVTM and CDR2 ANQGSEA. The CDR3 bases are TGCAGCGCGCCGAAAGGGTCCGGATGGAGTGGCTACACCTTC. Encoded protein: CSAPKGSGWSGYTF. The variable domain in full, with the rest retrieved from reference TRBV29-1 and TRBJ1-2, is SAVISQKPSRDICQRGTSLTIQCQVDSQVTMMFWYRQQPGQSLTLIATANQGSEATYESGFVIDKFPISRPNLTFSTLTVSNMSPEDSSIYLCSAPKGSGWSGYTFGSGTRLTVV.

This clonotype was seen many times. In DNA form, the CDR3 reads TGTGCCAGCAGTTCCTACGGACTAGCGGACGAGCAGTACTTC. This translates into CASSSYGLADEQYF. This sequence joins TRBV12-3 or TRBV12-4 and TRBJ2-7; TRBD2 matches 10 bases. The CDR3 loop spans 14 amino acids. After removal of 4 bases from V and 5 bases from J, the junction contained 5 bases not matched to a gene.

The chain combines TRBV6-2 or TRBV6-3 with TRBJ2-2; 8 bases map to TRBD1. V was pared by 5 bases and J by 6 bases, with 11 bases of the junction left unmatched. CDR1 and CDR2 (germline): MNHEY, SVGEGT. The CDR3 length is 16 residues. CDR3 region: CASSHAGTGRAGELFF. The DNA for the CDR3 is TGTGCCAGCAGTCACGCCGGGACAGGCCGGGCCGGGGAGCTGTTTTTT.

The table lists this clonotype with many counts. This sequence joins TRBV28 and TRBJ2-7, with 16 positions matching TRBD2. Trimming at V came to 4 bases and at J to 2 bases, leaving 8 bases not matched to a gene. The CDR3 runs 18 residues. Germline CDR1 MDHEN, CDR2 SYDVKM. DNA for the CDR3: TGTGCCAGCAGTTCAATTCCGGGGACTAGCGGGAGGGCCTACGAGCAGTACTTC. Protein product: CASSSIPGTSGRAYEQYF. The complete variable domain, with remaining parts taken from reference TRBV28 and TRBJ2-7, reads DVKVTQSSRYLVKRTGEKVFLECVQDMDHENMFWYRQDPGLGLRLIYFSYDVKMKEKGDIPEGYSVSREKKERFSLILESASTNQTSMYLCASSSIPGTSGRAYEQYFGPGTRLTVT.

This clonotype was detected only a few times. This rearrangement joins TRBV29-1 to TRBJ1-1; D is uncertain. This CDR3 has 15 residues. Germline V CDR1 and CDR2: SQVTM, ANQGSEA. The V end was cut by 1 base, the J end by 0 bases, with 12 bases between. The CDR3 region has the DNA TGCAGCGTTGAAGTGGGCCTGGGAATGAACACTGAAGCTTTCTTT. Its translation: CSVEVGLGMNTEAFF.

The chain has TRBV28 and TRBJ2-5, with TRBD2 matching 7 bases. The CDR3 runs 14 residues. V shed 4 bases and J 0 bases; nucleotides not matched to a gene: 2. From germline, CDR1 is MDHEN and CDR2 SYDVKM. Here the CDR3 reads CASSWGGNQETQYF. The CDR3 bases are TGTGCCAGCAGTTGGGGGGGGAACCAAGAGACCCAGTACTTC. Variable domain in full (rest from reference TRBV28 and TRBJ2-5): DVKVTQSSRYLVKRTGEKVFLECVQDMDHENMFWYRQDPGLGLRLIYFSYDVKMKEKGDIPEGYSVSREKKERFSLILESASTNQTSMYLCASSWGGNQETQYFGPGTRLLVL.

The chain uses TRBV6-5 and TRBJ2-1; 9 bases map to TRBD2. CDR3 length: 16 residues. Losses at the gene ends were 0 bases for V and 5 bases for J; bases not matched to a gene: 5. CDR1 is MNHEY, CDR2 SVGAGI, per germline. The CDR3 is CASSYSATSGDNEQFF. DNA for the CDR3: TGTGCCAGCAGTTACTCGGCGACTAGCGGTGACAATGAGCAGTTCTTC.

The V call is TRBV3-1, the J call TRBJ2-5; 7 bases map to TRBD2. Trimming cost V 1 base and J 2 bases; bases outside gene matches: 7. The CDR3 sequence is 16 residues long. Germline V gene lookup returns CDR1 LGHDT and CDR2 YNNKEL (reference sequence). CDR3 nucleotide sequence: TGTGCCAGCAGCCAAGCCCGGCTAGCGGAACAAGAGACCCAGTACTTC. This gives the protein CASSQARLAEQETQYF.

Only a few counts were recorded for this clonotype. The V and J genes are TRBV7-3 and TRBJ2-1; perhaps TRBD2 as D (5 bases). The CDR3 runs 15 residues. Germline V gives CDR1 SGHTA, CDR2 FQGTGA. V dropped 2 bases and J dropped 5 bases, with 13 bases sitting between them. The CDR3 coding sequence is TGTGCCAGCAGCTTAGAGAGGGCTTTGGACAATGAGCAGTTCTTC. The encoded protein is CASSLERALDNEQFF.

The rearrangement joins TRBV4-2 to TRBJ2-3, with 7 bases matching TRBD2. Germline trimming cut 1 base from V and 2 bases from J; bases unmatched to any gene: 6. CDR1 is LGHNA, CDR2 YNFKEQ, per germline. The CDR3 runs to 16 residues. The CDR3 DNA follows: TGTGCCAGCAGCCAAGGTCCTAGCGGAGTCACAGATACGCAGTATTTT. It yields the protein CASSQGPSGVTDTQYF.

Concerning this clonotype: This may come from a read error, since a much larger clone is one base off. The chain is built from TRBV9 and TRBJ1-3, with 9 positions matching TRBD1. Germline loops: CDR1 SGDLS, CDR2 YYNGEE. The length of the CDR3 is 15 residues. The CDR3 region has the DNA TGTGCCAGCAGCGAAACCGGGACAGGGTGGAACACCATAAATTTT. Its translation: CASSETGTGWNTINF.

In this sample, this clonotype turned up many times. This chain connects TRBV29-1 to TRBJ2-1; D perhaps matches TRBD1 (6 bases). V shed 4 bases and J shed 1 base, with 11 bases lying between them. This CDR3 has 14 residues. The V gene's germline CDR1 is SQVTM and CDR2 ANQGSEA. The CDR3 region is CSVVGQGSYNEQFF. The DNA of the CDR3 is TGCAGCGTTGTAGGGCAGGGGTCCTACAATGAGCAGTTCTTC.

This clonotype was counted between two and nine times. The DNA is omitted, as the CDR3 cannot be located on it reliably, and the CDR3 follows TCRdb's listing. The chain is built from TRBV5-7 and TRBJ1-5; the table's D gene call, TRBD1, was not cross checked with the DNA. TRBV5-7 is an open reading frame whose function is uncertain. The CDR3 is 16 amino acids long, termini counted. The CDR3 sequence is CASSTSDRGQDQPQHF.

The chain carries TRBV28 and TRBJ2-7; 7 bases are a match to TRBD2. The ends lost 7 bases at V and 6 bases at J; junction bases unmatched: 3. CDR1 MDHEN and CDR2 SYDVKM come from the germline V gene. The CDR3 extends over 11 amino acids. The CDR3 is CASTSGAEQYF. The CDR3 DNA is TGTGCCAGCACAAGCGGGGCCGAGCAGTACTTC.

This clonotype was recorded a few times. The genes are TRBV5-1 and TRBJ2-3; D gene uncertain. The CDR3 is 15 amino acids. Trimming took 0 bases from V and 2 from J, leaving 10 bases between them. Germline loops: CDR1 SGHRS, CDR2 YFSETQ. This CDR3 is CASSLGHADTDTQYF. CDR3 bases: TGCGCCAGCAGCTTGGGACACGCCGACACAGATACGCAGTATTTT.

This clonotype was recorded at least ten times. The V and J genes are TRBV20-1 and TRBJ2-7; D not resolved. The V gene's germline CDR1 is DFQATT and CDR2 SNEGSKA (reference sequence). V lost 1 base and J 7 bases, leaving 8 bases between the germline ends. The CDR3 runs 11 residues. CDR3 sequence: CSARGAAEQYF. The CDR3 region has the DNA TGCAGTGCTAGAGGGGCGGCGGAGCAGTACTTC.